The present entry profiles one TCR beta chain with its context. Germline assignment: CDR1 KGHSH and CDR2 LQKENI. The length of the CDR3 is 15 residues. With 0 bases removed from V and 4 bases from J, the gap between germline ends came to 12 bases. This sample was included in a study of blood T cell repertoires in COVID-19. About the study: The study drew acute and convalescent COVID-19 samples from the United States, Italy and Spain.

Original methodology: Estimated nucleated cell counts came from reference gene primer amplification. Data came from immunoSEQ multiplex PCR; TCRdb stores just in-frame clones and leaves some out. That table furnishes V, J and clone size, whereas the DNA furnished D and trimming. Of 60,000 to 70,000 clones in the sample, around 88% were seen once. The chain employs TRBV18 and TRBJ1-1; D is ambiguous. This receptor was obtained from a man aged 35-49 years with COVID-19, enrolled during active disease. The sequenced material came from peripheral blood. The CDR3 protein is CASSPPAREGTEAFF. The CDR3 coding sequence is TGTGCCAGCTCACCACCGGCCCGGGAGGGCACTGAAGCTTTCTTT.